A selection of T cell receptor beta chains follows, all from one sample in a study of T cells in Graves' hyperthyroidism and ophthalmopathy. One entry per CDR3 protein results from TCRdb running MiXCR on the multiplex PCR reads. Here the sample spans about 420,000 distinct CDR3 sequences, less than 20% being singletons. The sequenced sample consisted of blood. The source is a woman aged 18-29 years with Graves' hyperthyroidism. Each CDR3 is given with its conserved first and last residue. The D gene is left open where the match is weak. For some rows the clone size is stated as once, few or many, or as a class when expanded; others skip it.

>NA|NA|TRBV19|TRBJ2-7
TGTGCCAGTAGTATCTTCAACGAGCAGTACTTC
CASSIFNEQYF
>many|TRBD1|TRBV14|TRBJ2-5
TGTGCCAGCAGCCACCAACTACAGGGGTCAGAGACCCAGTACTTC
CASSHQLQGSETQYF
>many|NA|TRBV6-1|TRBJ1-2
TGTGCCAGCAGTGGGGGGGGAGCCTCTAACTATGGCTACACCTTC
CASSGGGASNYGYTF
>few|NA|TRBV6-1|TRBJ1-1
TGTGCCAGCAGTCCCTACACGAACACTGAAGCTTTCTTT
CASSPYTNTEAFF
>many|NA|TRBV5-1|TRBJ2-7
TGCGCCAGCAGCTTGGAACAGCCCTCCTACGAGCAGTACTTC
CASSLEQPSYEQYF
>many|NA|TRBV5-6|TRBJ2-5
TGTGCCAGCAGCCTACTTTGGGGCCGCGAAACCCAGTACTTC
CASSLLWGRETQYF
>many|TRBD1|TRBV27|TRBJ2-7
TGTGCCAGCAGTTTAAGTTTTGACAGGGAGTACTACGAGCAGTACTTC
CASSLSFDREYYEQYF
>many|NA|TRBV12-3/TRBV12-4|TRBJ1-1
TGTGCCAGCAGTTTCGACCGATACACTGAAGCTTTCTTT
CASSFDRYTEAFF
>few|TRBD2|TRBV27|TRBJ2-1
TGTGCCAGCAGTCTCAGATTAGCGGGAGGGCTGGAGCAGTTCTTC
CASSLRLAGGLEQFF
>many|TRBD1|TRBV2|TRBJ1-5
TGTGCCAGCAGTTCCCAGATAGGGACAGCTAGCAATCAGCCCCAGCATTTT
CASSSQIGTASNQPQHF
>many|NA|TRBV6-1|TRBJ1-6
TGTGCCAGCAGGACCGGGAGGGTTAATTCACCCCTCCACTTT
CASRTGRVNSPLHF
>few|TRBD2|TRBV12-3/TRBV12-4|TRBJ2-2
TGTGCCAGCAGTGACGGACTAGCGGGGGAGACCGGGGAGCTGTTTTTT
CASSDGLAGETGELFF
>once|TRBD1|TRBV20-1|TRBJ1-5
TGCAGTGCACTACTTACAGGGGCGCTTTCTCAGCCCCAGCATTTT
CSALLTGALSQPQHF
>many|TRBD1|TRBV9|TRBJ2-7
TGTGCCAGCAGCGTAGGGACAGGGAAACTTTACGAGCAGTACTTC
CASSVGTGKLYEQYF
>NA|NA|TRBV6-2/TRBV6-3|TRBJ1-2
TGTGCCAGCAGTTACTCGATGGGTACAGTTTATGGCTACACCTTC
CASSYSMGTVYGYTF
>many|NA|TRBV12-3/TRBV12-4|TRBJ1-2
TGTGCCAGCAGTTTAAAGGGATACTATGGCTACACCTTC
CASSLKGYYGYTF
>NA|TRBD1|TRBV20-1|TRBJ1-2
TGCCATTACCGGGACAGGGAGAATGGCTACACCTTC
CHYRDRENGYTF
>few|NA|TRBV6-8|TRBJ2-2
TGTGCCAGCAGTTACTCGGGCGGGACGCCGAACACCGGGGAGCTGTTTTTT
CASSYSGGTPNTGELFF
>few|NA|TRBV30|TRBJ2-3
TGTGCCTGGAGTGTATATGTGGGAGATACGCAGTATTTT
CAWSVYVGDTQYF
>NA|TRBD1|TRBV4-1|TRBJ2-1
TGCGCCAGCAGCCTTGGACAGGGAGTCAGGTTCTTC
CASSLGQGVRFF
>many|NA|TRBV20-1|TRBJ1-1
TGCAGTGCCGCTCGGATTCGGGACACTGAAGCTTTCTTT
CSAARIRDTEAFF
>few|TRBD1|TRBV30|TRBJ2-1
TGTGCCTGGACTAAGGGGAAAGGGGGCCACAATGAGCAGTTCTTC
CAWTKGKGGHNEQFF
>few|NA|TRBV9|TRBJ2-1
TGTGCCAGCAGCGTAGGTTTTAGGGCGGGGCAAAACTACAATGAGCAGTTCTTC
CASSVGFRAGQNYNEQFF
>NA|NA|TRBV6-5|TRBJ2-3
TGTGCCAGCAGTTACTCCCAGGGTTTCGTCACAGATACGCAGTATTTT
CASSYSQGFVTDTQYF
>many|TRBD1|TRBV20-1|TRBJ1-2
TGCAGTGCACAGACAGGGCGAGCTAACTATGGCTACACCTTC
CSAQTGRANYGYTF
>many|NA|TRBV6-5|TRBJ2-3
TGTGCCAGCAGTTACGGATTCACAGATACGCAGTATTTT
CASSYGFTDTQYF
>many|NA|TRBV6-1|TRBJ1-1
TGTGCCAGCAGGAAGATCGGCGTTGAAGCTTTCTTT
CASRKIGVEAFF
>many|TRBD1|TRBV12-3/TRBV12-4|TRBJ1-2
TGTGCCAGCAGAACCTCGGGGACAGGGGGCGCGGGGAACTATGGCTACACCTTC
CASRTSGTGGAGNYGYTF
>many|NA|TRBV24-1|TRBJ2-1
TGTGCCACCAGTAGTCCACAGGCAAGCTCCTACAATGAGCAGTTCTTC
CATSSPQASSYNEQFF
>many|TRBD2|TRBV30|TRBJ2-1
TGTGCCTGGGGAGCGGGGGGTCTGTACAATGAGCAGTTCTTC
CAWGAGGLYNEQFF
>many|NA|TRBV10-2|TRBJ1-2
TGCGCCAGCAGTGTTGATGGGAGGGACTATGGCTACACCTTC
CASSVDGRDYGYTF
>many|NA|TRBV4-1|TRBJ2-7
TGCGCCAGCAGCCAAGATGAATCGGCCGAGCAGTACTTC
CASSQDESAEQYF
>many|NA|TRBV28|TRBJ1-5
TGTGCCAGCAGTTTACTAGGTTCGAAGCCCCAGCATTTT
CASSLLGSKPQHF
>many|TRBD1|TRBV9|TRBJ2-7
TGTGCCAGCAGCGTTGGGACAGGGTGGTCCTACGAGCAGTACTTC
CASSVGTGWSYEQYF
>NA|NA|TRBV6-1|TRBJ2-7
TGTGCCAGCACCGACTATTACGAGCAGTACTTC
CASTDYYEQYF
>many|TRBD1|TRBV6-1|TRBJ1-4
TGTGCCACCCCGGCCAGGGGGCACACTAATGAAAAACTGTTTTTT
CATPARGHTNEKLFF
>many|NA|TRBV7-9|TRBJ2-5
TGTGCCAGCAGCCCTGGGCCAGCGGAGACCCAGTACTTC
CASSPGPAETQYF
>many|NA|TRBV28|TRBJ2-7
TGTGCCAGCGGAGCCAGACAGGACTCCTACGAGCAGTACTTC
CASGARQDSYEQYF
>few|TRBD2|TRBV20-1|TRBJ2-5
TGCAGTGCTAGGGGGGTTCTAGCGGGAGGGTTCAACCAGTACTTC
CSARGVLAGGFNQYF
>many|TRBD2|TRBV18|TRBJ2-7
TGTGCCAGCTCACCCTTTAGCGGGGGTAGCTCCTACGAGCAGTACTTC
CASSPFSGGSSYEQYF
>many|TRBD2|TRBV7-9|TRBJ2-5
TGTGCCAGCAGCCCTATAATAGCGGGGGCACAAGAGACCCAGTACTTC
CASSPIIAGAQETQYF
>many|NA|TRBV6-1|TRBJ2-5
TGTGCCAGCAGTTTTGGTCCCTTCCAAGAGACCCAGTACTTC
CASSFGPFQETQYF
>many|NA|TRBV3-1|TRBJ1-3
TGTGCCAGAACCTCAGGGCAGGGCCCTGGAAACACCATATATTTT
CARTSGQGPGNTIYF
>many|TRBD1|TRBV19|TRBJ1-1
TGTGCCACCGAGGACAGGGAGAACACTGAAGCTTTCTTT
CATEDRENTEAFF
>many|TRBD1|TRBV9|TRBJ2-2
TGTGCCAGCAGCGTAGGGGACAGGGGGCTTGACGGGGAGCTGTTTTTT
CASSVGDRGLDGELFF
>once|NA|TRBV7-9|TRBJ1-2
TGTGCCAGCAGCCATGTCGGCGGCTACACCTTC
CASSHVGGYTF
>NA|TRBD1|TRBV27|TRBJ1-1
TGTGCCAGCAGTTTATCGGGGGACAGGGGAACCACTGAAGCTTTCTTT
CASSLSGDRGTTEAFF
>many|TRBD2|TRBV10-1|TRBJ2-2
TGCGCCAGCAGTGGGACCGGGACTAGCGGGAACACCGGGGAGCTGTTTTTT
CASSGTGTSGNTGELFF
>many|NA|TRBV5-1|TRBJ1-3
TGCGCCAGCGCCGGGGGGATGGCTGGAAACACCATATATTTT
CASAGGMAGNTIYF